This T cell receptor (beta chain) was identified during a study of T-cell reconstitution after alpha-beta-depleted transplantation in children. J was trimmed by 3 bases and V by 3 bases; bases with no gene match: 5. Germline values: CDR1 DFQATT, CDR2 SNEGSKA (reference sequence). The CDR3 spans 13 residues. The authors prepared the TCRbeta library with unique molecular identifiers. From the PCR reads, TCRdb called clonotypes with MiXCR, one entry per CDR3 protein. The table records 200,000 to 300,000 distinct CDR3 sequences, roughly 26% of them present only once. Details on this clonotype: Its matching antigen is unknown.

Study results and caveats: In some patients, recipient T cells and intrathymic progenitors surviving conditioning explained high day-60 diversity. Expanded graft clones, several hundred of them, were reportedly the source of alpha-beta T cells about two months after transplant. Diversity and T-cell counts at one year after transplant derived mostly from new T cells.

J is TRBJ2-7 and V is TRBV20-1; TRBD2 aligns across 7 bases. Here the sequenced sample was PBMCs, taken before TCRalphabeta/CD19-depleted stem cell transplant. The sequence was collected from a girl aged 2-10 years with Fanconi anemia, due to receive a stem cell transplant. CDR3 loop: CSARGRGYYEQYF. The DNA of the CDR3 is TGCAGTGCTAGGGGGAGGGGATACTACGAGCAGTACTTC.